This is a list of T cell receptor beta chains from one sample in a study of T-cell reconstitution after alpha-beta-depleted transplantation in children. TCRdb re-analysed the PCR reads in MiXCR, keeping a single row per CDR3 protein. The table lists 90,000 to 100,000 distinct CDR3 sequences, 23% of them singletons. Source: PBMCs, taken before TCRalphabeta/CD19-depleted stem cell transplant. These TCRs come from a boy aged 2-15 years with acute lymphoblastic leukemia, due to receive a stem cell transplant. Both conserved end residues are part of each CDR3. The D gene is left open where the match is weak. Clone size, where shown, is once, few, many, or a class for clones that have expanded.

DNA,CDR3,size,length,D,J,V
TGTGCCAGCAGTGGGAGACTAGCGGGAGTCGGGGAGCTGTTTTTT,CASSGRLAGVGELFF,many,15,TRBD2,TRBJ2-2,TRBV2
TGTGCCAGCAGCGTCCGCCCCGGGACAGAGAACACTGAAGCTTTCTTT,CASSVRPGTENTEAFF,-,16,TRBD1,TRBJ1-1,TRBV11-2
TGTGCCAGCAGTTCATTAAGGACAGGGGTTAGGTACGAGCAGTACTTC,CASSSLRTGVRYEQYF,few,16,TRBD1,TRBJ2-7,TRBV12-3/TRBV12-4
TGTGCCAGCAGCTTAGATGGGCGGGAATACAATGAGCAGTTCTTC,CASSLDGREYNEQFF,few,15,-,TRBJ2-1,TRBV7-2
TGTGCCAGCAGCTTAGTGGGACTAGCGGGAAGCACAGATACGCAGTATTTT,CASSLVGLAGSTDTQYF,-,17,TRBD2,TRBJ2-3,TRBV7-2
TGTGCCACCAGCAAACAGACAGATACGCAGTATTTT,CATSKQTDTQYF,-,12,-,TRBJ2-3,TRBV15
TGTGCCAGCAGCCTCATCGGGGAAGGGATTTCAGATACGCAGTATTTT,CASSLIGEGISDTQYF,-,16,-,TRBJ2-3,TRBV7-9
TGTGCCAGCAGCCGTGGTGGACTAGCGGAGATAAAGACCCAGTACTTC,CASSRGGLAEIKTQYF,-,16,TRBD2,TRBJ2-5,TRBV28
TGTGCCAGCAGCCAAGGAGTAGCGGAGGGGCTCGGGGAGACCCAGTACTTC,CASSQGVAEGLGETQYF,few,17,-,TRBJ2-5,TRBV3-1
TGTGCCATCAGTCAAAAACACAGGGAACCCTACGAGCAGTACTTC,CAISQKHREPYEQYF,-,15,-,TRBJ2-7,TRBV10-3
TGTGCCAGCAGCTTATACAGGTCCTTCAATGAGCAGTTCTTC,CASSLYRSFNEQFF,-,14,-,TRBJ2-1,TRBV7-2
TGTGCCAGCAGCTTCCCTAGCGGAGGGACACTCTACAATGAGCAGTTCTTC,CASSFPSGGTLYNEQFF,-,17,-,TRBJ2-1,TRBV7-2
TGCAGTGCTAGAGAATGGACAGGGGGTACGAACACTGAAGCTTTCTTT,CSAREWTGGTNTEAFF,-,16,TRBD1,TRBJ1-1,TRBV20-1
TGCGCCAGCAGCATTATAGGCGGGTTTAGCTCCTACAATGAGCAGTTCTTC,CASSIIGGFSSYNEQFF,-,17,-,TRBJ2-1,TRBV5-1
TGTGCCAGCAGCTCAAGGACAGGGGTTGACATTCAGTACTTC,CASSSRTGVDIQYF,-,14,TRBD1,TRBJ2-4,TRBV7-8
TGCAGCGGGACTAGCGGGAGGGCATATGAGCAGTTCTTC,CSGTSGRAYEQFF,-,13,TRBD2,TRBJ2-1,TRBV29-1
TGCAGTGCTAGAGAAGCAGGAGCCAAAAACATTCAGTACTTC,CSAREAGAKNIQYF,few,14,-,TRBJ2-4,TRBV20-1
TGTGCCAGCAGTGGGACCGCAACTAATGAAAAACTGTTTTTT,CASSGTATNEKLFF,-,14,-,TRBJ1-4,TRBV6-1
TGTGCCACCTGCCAGGGAGGCGGGGAGCTGTTTTTT,CATCQGGGELFF,few,12,-,TRBJ2-2,TRBV19
TGTGCCAGCAGTGAAGACAGGGTTCTAGAAGAGCAGTACTTC,CASSEDRVLEEQYF,many,14,TRBD1,TRBJ2-7,TRBV25-1
TGTGCCATCAGTGAGAAGGGACTAGCTAACGATGAGCAGTTCTTC,CAISEKGLANDEQFF,many,15,TRBD2,TRBJ2-1,TRBV10-3
TGTGCCAGCAGCCCCCGGGACAGGACCGGAAACACCATATATTTT,CASSPRDRTGNTIYF,few,15,TRBD1,TRBJ1-3,TRBV3-1
TGTGCCAGCACTTCTGGAGGACTCTACAATGAGCAGTTCTTC,CASTSGGLYNEQFF,-,14,-,TRBJ2-1,TRBV28
TGTGCCAGTACCCCCGGCAACACCGGGGAGCTGTTTTTT,CASTPGNTGELFF,-,13,-,TRBJ2-2,TRBV19
TGTGCCAGCAGCCAAGATGTCCGGCGGAGGGGCTACAATGAGCAGTTCTTC,CASSQDVRRRGYNEQFF,-,17,-,TRBJ2-1,TRBV3-1
TGCAGTGCTAGGCTCGCGGCCGGAGGGCAATACGAGCAGTACTTC,CSARLAAGGQYEQYF,few,15,-,TRBJ2-7,TRBV20-1
TGCAGCGTTGAGGCGTATCTTAACAATGAGCAGTTCTTC,CSVEAYLNNEQFF,few,13,-,TRBJ2-1,TRBV29-1
TGCGCCAGCGATCGGGGGAATGCGGATGAGCAGTTCTTC,CASDRGNADEQFF,-,13,-,TRBJ2-1,TRBV5-1
TGTGCCAGCAGCCCACCGTCAGCGGGAGGGCCTCACGAGCAGTACTTC,CASSPPSAGGPHEQYF,many,16,TRBD2,TRBJ2-7,TRBV7-9
TGTGCCAGCAGTTTAGGGACAGGGCTTTCCTACGAGCAGTACTTC,CASSLGTGLSYEQYF,-,15,TRBD1,TRBJ2-7,TRBV12-3/TRBV12-4
TGTGCCACCAGCAGTCTAGCGGGAGGCTACAATGAGCAGTTCTTC,CATSSLAGGYNEQFF,few,15,TRBD2,TRBJ2-1,TRBV15
TGCGCCAGCAGCCAAGACAGCTCGTCTGGGGCCAACGTCCTGACTTTC,CASSQDSSSGANVLTF,-,16,-,TRBJ2-6,TRBV4-3
TGCGCCAGCAGTCTTGCTAGCGGGAGCACCGGGGAGCTGTTTTTT,CASSLASGSTGELFF,-,15,TRBD2,TRBJ2-2,TRBV5-1
TGTGCCAGCAGTTCCCAGGGAGGGTACATGAACACTGAAGCTTTCTTT,CASSSQGGYMNTEAFF,-,16,-,TRBJ1-1,TRBV25-1
TGCAGTGCCACCCCCCCGATGGGGACAGGTAACACTGAAGCTTTCTTT,CSATPPMGTGNTEAFF,few,16,TRBD1,TRBJ1-1,TRBV20-1
TGCAGCGTTGAAAAGTATGGCTACACCTTC,CSVEKYGYTF,-,10,-,TRBJ1-2,TRBV29-1
TGTGCCAGCAGTTTAACTAGCGGGAGGGATACGCAGTATTTT,CASSLTSGRDTQYF,few,14,TRBD2,TRBJ2-3,TRBV28
TGTGCCAGCAGCCAAGATGTGTTATCTGGGGCCAACGTCCTGACTTTC,CASSQDVLSGANVLTF,-,16,-,TRBJ2-6,TRBV3-1